This T cell receptor beta chain emerged from a study of CD8 T cells in Susac syndrome. A quantity of roughly 0.5 to 1 ug RNA underwent reverse transcription using random hexamers. The TCR beta CDR3 was amplified by immunoSEQ multiplex PCR across 54 Vbeta, 13 Jbeta. TCRdb redid the calling of the immunoSEQ multiplex PCR reads with MiXCR, one entry per CDR3 protein. The data show 150,000 to 200,000 distinct CDR3 sequences, just under 95% seen once. This CDR3 comprises 14 residues. Between the trimmed V and J ends, which lost 8 bases and 0 bases, there was a span of 8 bases. The V gene's germline CDR1 is ENHRY and CDR2 SYGVKD. The authors carried out high-throughput sequencing of TCR beta. They applied it to CD8+ and CD4+ T cells obtained from blood.

The sequence derives from a human donor in good health. Sequencing used CD4+ T cells from PBMCs. V is TRBV10-3 and J is TRBJ2-6, with D possibly TRBD1 on 5 matching bases. The CDR3 reads CAIRQGSGANVLTF. The CDR3 bases are TGTGCCATCCGCCAGGGCTCTGGGGCCAACGTCCTGACTTTC.